What follows are 14 T cell receptor beta chains derived from one specimen sequenced in a study of vaccination effects on CD4 cells after COVID-19 (dated by TCRdb to between 2021 and 2022). Library prep was done by the immunoSEQ multiplex PCR assay. TCRdb limited this immuneACCESS table to in-frame rearrangements with V and J called. A share of clones is missing; checked studies link under half to unresolved V genes, and the rest is unexplained. Recorded for this sample are 55,000 to 75,000 clones; around 69% of them occurred a single time. The ten largest account for approximately 3% of the sample. To identify antigen-specific CD4+ T cell clonotypes by their expansion, the ViraFEST assay first stimulated PBMC with viral peptide pools and then applied TCR sequencing. After about 10 days of culture, CD4+ T cells were isolated with the EasySep CD4+ T cell isolation kit. Negative nucleocapsid antibody results before and after vaccination confirmed that the healthy vaccine recipients had no prior SARS-CoV-2 infection.

No antigen is known for these receptors. This specimen was CD4+ T cells from PBMCs cultured with HCoV-NL63 spike peptides, taken before COVID-19 vaccination. Reading the label with the study, this specimen's cell subset or site is: HCoV-NL63 spike overlapping peptide pool stimulation. The receptor set was obtained from a human donor who received a COVID-19 vaccine.

The V gene is TRBV2, the J gene TRBJ1-2; no clear D. Trimming removed 1 base at V and 2 bases at J, with 8 bases between. The CDR3 sequence is 14 residues long. Germline V lookup: CDR1 SNHLY, CDR2 FYNNEI. The CDR3 spells CASSEDGSNYGYTF. In DNA form, the CDR3 reads TGTGCCAGCAGTGAAGATGGCTCCAACTATGGCTACACCTTC.

This chain uses TRBV5-1 with TRBJ1-6; a possible D gene is TRBD1 (6 bases). Trimming took off 4 bases at V and 6 bases at J, with 17 bases between the two ends. The CDR3 length is 16 residues. CDR1 and CDR2 from the germline V gene are SGHRS and YFSETQ. The DNA for the CDR3 is TGCGCCAGCAGCCCGGACATCAGGGGTGGTAATTCACCCCTCCACTTT. Translating it yields CASSPDIRGGNSPLHF.

The gene calls are TRBV5-5 and TRBJ1-5; 9 bases map to TRBD1. Germline V gene lookup returns CDR1 SGHKS and CDR2 YYEKEE (reference sequence). CDR3 length: 17 residues. Losses at the gene ends were 0 bases for V and 2 bases for J; bases not matched to a gene: 6. The CDR3 spells CASSLAGTGLGNQPQHF. For the CDR3, the DNA is TGTGCCAGCAGCTTGGCCGGGACAGGGTTGGGCAATCAGCCCCAGCATTTT.

The chain carries TRBV10-3 and TRBJ1-1; D call uncertain. Germline CDR1 and CDR2: ENHRY and SYGVKD. The CDR3 contains 15 residues. V lost 0 bases to trimming and J lost 1 base, with 9 bases between them. The CDR3 here is CAISESPSTNTEAFF. CDR3 nucleotide sequence: TGTGCCATCAGTGAGTCGCCCAGTACGAACACTGAAGCTTTCTTT.

The chain employs TRBV5-3 and TRBJ1-1, with D possibly being TRBD1 (6 bases). TRBV5-3 is filed as an ORF, its function uncertain. CDR3 length: 16 amino acids. Trimming pared 4 bases from V and 0 bases from J, leaving 16 bases between. CDR3 residues: CARSTDRLPMNTEAFF. Here the CDR3 DNA reads TGTGCCAGAAGCACCGACAGGCTCCCGATGAACACTGAAGCTTTCTTT.

V usage is TRBV11-3 and J usage is TRBJ2-3; TRBD2 agrees at 8 bases. There are 18 residues in the CDR3. Losses at the gene ends were 1 base for V and 2 bases for J; bases not matched to a gene: 11. The V gene's germline CDR1 is SGHNT and CDR2 YENEEA. The CDR3 DNA reads as TGTGCCAGCAGCTTAGGTATTTTGGGTAGCGGGGCCACAGATACGCAGTATTTT. Translating it yields CASSLGILGSGATDTQYF.

The chain combines TRBV4-1 with TRBJ2-5; the match to TRBD2 covers 11 bases. V dropped 1 base and J dropped 4; count of bases not matched to a gene: 8. CDR1 MGHRA and CDR2 YSYEKL come from the germline V gene. The CDR3 consists of 17 residues. The CDR3: CASSQGLAGTWPETQYF. DNA of the CDR3: TGCGCCAGCAGCCAAGGACTAGCGGGGACGTGGCCAGAGACCCAGTACTTC.

The chain links TRBV30 to TRBJ1-1; no clear D. Germline V gives CDR1 GTSNPN, CDR2 SVGIG (reference sequence). V was cut by 4 bases and J by 9 bases, with 15 bases left in between. The CDR3 sequence is 12 residues long. DNA for the CDR3: TGTGCCTGGAAAAGGAGGGAATCAAAAGCTTTCTTT. Translated: CAWKRRESKAFF.

V gene TRBV10-3 combines with J gene TRBJ2-3; D tentatively reads TRBD1 or TRBD2 (7 bases each). The CDR3 consists of 17 residues. Germline CDR1 reads ENHRY; CDR2 reads SYGVKD. The V and J ends lost 2 bases and 2 bases respectively, with 17 bases between them. CDR3 sequence (DNA): TGTGCCATCAGTGAGATTTCAGGGAGGGGGCCCACAGATACGCAGTATTTT. Translating it yields CAISEISGRGPTDTQYF.

The chain combines TRBV21-1 with TRBJ1-6; the table's D call, TRBD1, was not checked against the DNA. TRBV21-1 represents a pseudogene. The CDR3 has 13 amino acids. The CDR3 here is CASSKGDRESLHF. CDR3 DNA: TGTGCCAGCAGCAAGGGGGACAGGGAATCCCTCCACTTT.

This clone turned up a few times. The V and J genes are TRBV5-1 and TRBJ1-5; the D gene is possibly TRBD1 (5 bases). The CDR3 runs 15 residues. Germline V lookup: CDR1 SGHRS, CDR2 YFSETQ. The V end lost 0 bases, the J end lost 0 bases, and 7 bases lay between the germline ends. The CDR3 coding sequence is TGCGCCAGCAGCTTGGAAGGGGATAGCAATCAGCCCCAGCATTTT. Translation gives CASSLEGDSNQPQHF.

The chain links TRBV10-1 to TRBJ1-1; 7 bases fit TRBD1. V was clipped by 2 bases and J by 1 base; unmatched bases: 7. CDR1 is WNHNN and CDR2 is SYGVQD in the germline V gene (reference sequence). The CDR3 consists of 16 residues. The CDR3 nucleotides read TGCGCCAGCAGTGAGCCTCCGGGACAGCAGAACACTGAAGCTTTCTTT. This encodes CASSEPPGQQNTEAFF.

The rearrangement uses TRBV7-8 and TRBJ2-2; maybe TRBD1 (6 bases). The length of the CDR3 is 15 residues. CDR1 is SGHVS, CDR2 FQNEAQ, per germline. V lost 3 bases, J lost 6 bases, and 14 bases lay in between. CDR3 amino acids: CASSLRTEKAGELFF. The CDR3 coding sequence is TGTGCCAGCAGCTTGAGGACAGAGAAGGCCGGGGAGCTGTTTTTT.

This CDR3 is CASSLGRLNTGELFF. CDR3 nucleotide sequence: TGTGCCAGCAGCTTGGGCAGATTAAACACCGGGGAGCTGTTTTTT. V gene TRBV7-9 combines with J gene TRBJ2-2, with D unresolved. V shed 3 bases and J shed 2 bases, with 10 bases lying between them. The CDR3 consists of 15 residues. Germline CDR1 is SEHNR and CDR2 is FQNEAQ (reference sequence).